This T cell receptor (beta chain) was captured by sequencing in a study of blood T cell repertoires in COVID-19. Across the whole study: Some COVID-19 samples were acute and others convalescent; all came from the United States, Italy and Spain. Sources were T cells, B-cell-depleted T cells, or PBMCs; the material itself was cDNA or gDNA.

In the original analysis: Estimated nucleated cell counts came from reference gene primer amplification. Sequenced by immunoSEQ multiplex PCR; TCRdb stores in-frame clones only, minus some. That table is the source of V, J and clone size, and D and trimming were worked out from the DNA. The data contain some 150,000 clones, about nine tenths of them singletons. The CDR3 length is 16 residues. CDR1 and CDR2 (germline): SGHRS, YFSETQ. Deletions cut 0 bases from V and 0 bases from J, with 10 bases between. The J gene is TRBJ1-3, the V gene TRBV5-1; D is possibly TRBD1 (6 bases). The clonotype was recovered from a human donor in a cohort sampled during active COVID-19. The material sequenced was peripheral blood. The CDR3 region is CASSLAGVGSGNTIYF. The CDR3 region has the DNA TGCGCCAGCAGCTTGGCAGGGGTAGGCTCTGGAAACACCATATATTTT.